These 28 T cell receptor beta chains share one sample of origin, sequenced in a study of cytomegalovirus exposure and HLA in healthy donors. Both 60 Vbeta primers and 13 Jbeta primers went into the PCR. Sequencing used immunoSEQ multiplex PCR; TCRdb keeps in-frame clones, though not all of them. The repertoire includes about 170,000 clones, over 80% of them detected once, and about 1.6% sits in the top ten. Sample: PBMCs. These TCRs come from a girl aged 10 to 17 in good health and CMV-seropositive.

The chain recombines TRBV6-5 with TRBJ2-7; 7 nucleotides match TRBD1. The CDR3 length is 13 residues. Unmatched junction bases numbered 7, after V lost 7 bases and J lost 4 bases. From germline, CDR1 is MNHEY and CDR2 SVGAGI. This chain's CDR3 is CASTGGQVYEQYF. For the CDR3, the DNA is TGTGCCAGCACCGGAGGACAGGTTTACGAGCAGTACTTC.

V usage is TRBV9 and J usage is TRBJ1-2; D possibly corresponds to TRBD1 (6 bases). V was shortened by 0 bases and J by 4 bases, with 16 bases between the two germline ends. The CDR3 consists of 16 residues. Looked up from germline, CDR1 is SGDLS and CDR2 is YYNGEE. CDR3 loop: CASSVVGTPNTYGYTF. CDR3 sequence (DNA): TGTGCCAGCAGCGTAGTAGGGACACCCAATACCTATGGCTACACCTTC.

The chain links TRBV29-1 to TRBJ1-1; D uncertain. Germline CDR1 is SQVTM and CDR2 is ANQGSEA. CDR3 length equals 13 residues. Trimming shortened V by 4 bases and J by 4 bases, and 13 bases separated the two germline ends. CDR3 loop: CSVARGQSTEAFF. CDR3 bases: TGCAGCGTTGCCAGAGGGCAGAGCACTGAAGCTTTCTTT. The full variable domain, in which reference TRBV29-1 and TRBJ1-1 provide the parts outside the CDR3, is SAVISQKPSRDICQRGTSLTIQCQVDSQVTMMFWYRQQPGQSLTLIATANQGSEATYESGFVIDKFPISRPNLTFSTLTVSNMSPEDSSIYLCSVARGQSTEAFFGQGTRLTVV.

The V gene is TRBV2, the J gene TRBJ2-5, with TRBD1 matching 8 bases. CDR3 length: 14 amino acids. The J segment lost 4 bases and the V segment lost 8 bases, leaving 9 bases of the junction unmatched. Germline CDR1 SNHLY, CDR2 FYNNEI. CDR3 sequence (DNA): TGTGCCAGCGAGAGACAGGGGATGGGAGAGACCCAGTACTTC. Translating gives CASERQGMGETQYF. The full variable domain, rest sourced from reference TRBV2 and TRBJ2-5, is EPEVTQTPSHQVTQMGQEVILRCVPISNHLYFYWYRQILGQKVEFLVSFYNNEISEKSEIFDDQFSVERPDGSNFTLKIRSTKLEDSAMYFCASERQGMGETQYFGPGTRLLVL.

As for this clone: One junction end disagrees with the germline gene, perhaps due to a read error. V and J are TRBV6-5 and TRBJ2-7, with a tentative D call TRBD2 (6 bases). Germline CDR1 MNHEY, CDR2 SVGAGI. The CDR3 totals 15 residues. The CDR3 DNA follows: TGTGCCAACAGTGGGGGACTGCCTGGGTTTCGGGAGCAGTACTTC. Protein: CANSGGLPGFREQYF.

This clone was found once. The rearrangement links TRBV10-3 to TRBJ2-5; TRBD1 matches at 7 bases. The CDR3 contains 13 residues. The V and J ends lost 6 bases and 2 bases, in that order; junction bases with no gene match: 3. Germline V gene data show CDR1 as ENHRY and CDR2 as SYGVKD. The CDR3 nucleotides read TGTGCCATCAGAGACAGGGTTCAAGAGACCCAGTACTTC. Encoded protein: CAIRDRVQETQYF.

CDR3 nucleotide sequence: TGTGCCAGCAGTCGCGGACGGGGGGTCTACGAGCAGTACTTC. It codes for CASSRGRGVYEQYF. V usage is TRBV5-6 and J usage is TRBJ2-7; 7 nucleotides match TRBD2. Germline CDR1 SGHDT, CDR2 YYEEEE. The CDR3 is 14 residues long. With V trimmed by 5 bases and J by 3 bases, 8 bases remained unmatched.

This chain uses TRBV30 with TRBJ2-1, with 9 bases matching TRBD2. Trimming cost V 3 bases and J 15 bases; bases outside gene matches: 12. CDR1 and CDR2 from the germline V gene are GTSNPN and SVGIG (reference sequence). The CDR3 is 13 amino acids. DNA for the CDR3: TGTGCCTGGAGGCGGAGTGGGAGCGGGAGGAGGTTCTTC. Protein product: CAWRRSGSGRRFF.

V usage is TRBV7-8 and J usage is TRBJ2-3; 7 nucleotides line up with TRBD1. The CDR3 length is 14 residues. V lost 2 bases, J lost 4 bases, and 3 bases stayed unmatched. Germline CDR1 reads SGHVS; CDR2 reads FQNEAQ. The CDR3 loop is CASSLIDRADTQYF. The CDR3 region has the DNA TGTGCCAGCAGCTTAATTGACAGGGCAGATACGCAGTATTTT. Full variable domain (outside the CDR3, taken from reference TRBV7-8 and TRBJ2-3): GAGVSQSPRYKVAKRGQDVALRCDPISGHVSLFWYQQALGQGPEFLTYFQNEAQLDKSGLPSDRFFAERPEGSVSTLKIQRTQQEDSAVYLCASSLIDRADTQYFGPGTRLTVL.

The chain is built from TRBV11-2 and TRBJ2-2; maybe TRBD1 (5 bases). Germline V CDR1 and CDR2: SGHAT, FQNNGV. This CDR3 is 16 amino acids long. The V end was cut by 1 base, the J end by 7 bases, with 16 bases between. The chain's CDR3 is CASSLVPEQANGELFF. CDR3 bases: TGTGCCAGCAGCTTAGTCCCCGAACAGGCGAACGGGGAGCTGTTTTTT.

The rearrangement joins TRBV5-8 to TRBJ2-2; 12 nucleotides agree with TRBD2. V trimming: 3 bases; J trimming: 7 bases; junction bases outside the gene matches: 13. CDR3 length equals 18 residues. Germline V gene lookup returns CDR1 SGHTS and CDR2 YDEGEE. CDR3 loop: CASSSPGLAGLPLGELFF. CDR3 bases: TGTGCCAGCAGCTCACCGGGACTAGCGGGTCTGCCACTCGGGGAGCTGTTTTTT.

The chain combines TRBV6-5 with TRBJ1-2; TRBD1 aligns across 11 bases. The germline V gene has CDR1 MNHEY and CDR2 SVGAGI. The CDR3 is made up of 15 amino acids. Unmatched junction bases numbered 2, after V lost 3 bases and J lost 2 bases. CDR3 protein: CASSYGQGANYGYTF. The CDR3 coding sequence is TGTGCCAGCAGTTATGGACAGGGGGCGAACTATGGCTACACCTTC.

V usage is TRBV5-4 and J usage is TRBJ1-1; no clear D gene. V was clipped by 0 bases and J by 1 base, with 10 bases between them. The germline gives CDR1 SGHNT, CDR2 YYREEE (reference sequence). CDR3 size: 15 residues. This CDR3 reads CASSLGAVWNTEAFF. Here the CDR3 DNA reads TGTGCCAGCAGCTTGGGTGCAGTATGGAACACTGAAGCTTTCTTT.

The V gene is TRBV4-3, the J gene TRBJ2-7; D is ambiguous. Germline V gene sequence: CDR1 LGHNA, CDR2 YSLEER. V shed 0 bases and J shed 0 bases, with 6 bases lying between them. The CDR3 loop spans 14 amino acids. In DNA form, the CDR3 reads TGCGCCAGCAGCCAAGATTCCTCCTCCTACGAGCAGTACTTC. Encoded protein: CASSQDSSSYEQYF.

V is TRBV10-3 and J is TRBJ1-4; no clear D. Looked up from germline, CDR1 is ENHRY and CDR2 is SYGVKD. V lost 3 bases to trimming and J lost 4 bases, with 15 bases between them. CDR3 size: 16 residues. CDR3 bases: TGTGCCATCAGTGATCCCGCTTGGCAGGATAATGAAAAACTGTTTTTT. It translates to CAISDPAWQDNEKLFF.

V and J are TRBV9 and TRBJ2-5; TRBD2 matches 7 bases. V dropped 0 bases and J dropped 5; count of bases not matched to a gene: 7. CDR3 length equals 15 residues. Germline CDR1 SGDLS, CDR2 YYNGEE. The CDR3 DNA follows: TGTGCCAGCAGCGTAGCGGGGGGTTTCGGCGAGACCCAGTACTTC. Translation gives CASSVAGGFGETQYF.

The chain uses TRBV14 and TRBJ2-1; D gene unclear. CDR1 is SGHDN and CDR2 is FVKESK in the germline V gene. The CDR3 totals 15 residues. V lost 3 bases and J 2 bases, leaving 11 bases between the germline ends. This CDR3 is CASSHSWATYNEQFF. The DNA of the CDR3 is TGTGCCAGCAGCCATTCGTGGGCCACCTACAATGAGCAGTTCTTC.

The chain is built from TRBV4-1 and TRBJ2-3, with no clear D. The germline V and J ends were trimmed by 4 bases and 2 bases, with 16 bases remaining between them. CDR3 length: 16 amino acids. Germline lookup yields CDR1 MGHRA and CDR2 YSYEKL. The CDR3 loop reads CASSLTHGGPTDTQYF. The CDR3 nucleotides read TGCGCCAGCAGCCTCACCCATGGTGGGCCCACAGATACGCAGTATTTT.

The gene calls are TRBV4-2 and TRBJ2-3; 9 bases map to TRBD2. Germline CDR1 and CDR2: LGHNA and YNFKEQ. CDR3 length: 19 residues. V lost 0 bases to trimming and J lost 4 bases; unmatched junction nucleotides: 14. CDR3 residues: CASSQDLGGAGGHADTQYF. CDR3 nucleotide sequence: TGTGCCAGCAGCCAAGATTTAGGTGGGGCGGGAGGGCACGCAGATACGCAGTATTTT.

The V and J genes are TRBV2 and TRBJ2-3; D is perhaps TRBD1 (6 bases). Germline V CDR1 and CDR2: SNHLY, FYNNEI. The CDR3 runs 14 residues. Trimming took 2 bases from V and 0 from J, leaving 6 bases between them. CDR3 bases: TGTGCCAGCAGTGAACAGGGGAGCACAGATACGCAGTATTTT. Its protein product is CASSEQGSTDTQYF.

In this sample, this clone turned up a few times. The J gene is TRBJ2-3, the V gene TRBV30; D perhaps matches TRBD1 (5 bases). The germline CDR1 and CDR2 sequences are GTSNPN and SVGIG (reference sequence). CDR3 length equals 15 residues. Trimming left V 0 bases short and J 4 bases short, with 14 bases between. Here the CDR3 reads CAWSVGARGSDTQYF. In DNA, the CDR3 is TGTGCCTGGAGTGTGGGCGCAAGGGGCTCAGATACGCAGTATTTT.

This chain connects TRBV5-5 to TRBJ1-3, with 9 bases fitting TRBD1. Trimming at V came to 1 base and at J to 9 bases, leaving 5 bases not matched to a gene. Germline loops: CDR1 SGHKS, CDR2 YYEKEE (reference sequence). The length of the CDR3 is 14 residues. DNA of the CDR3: TGTGCCAGCAGCTTGTGGGGACAGGGTGGCACCATATATTTT. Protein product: CASSLWGQGGTIYF.

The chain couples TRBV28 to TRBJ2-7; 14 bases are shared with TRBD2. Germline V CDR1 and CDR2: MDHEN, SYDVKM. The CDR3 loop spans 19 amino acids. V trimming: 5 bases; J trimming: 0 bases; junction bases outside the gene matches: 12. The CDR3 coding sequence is TGTGCCAGCAGTCCTCTGACTAGCGGGAGGGCCGGGTACTCCTACGAGCAGTACTTC. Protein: CASSPLTSGRAGYSYEQYF.

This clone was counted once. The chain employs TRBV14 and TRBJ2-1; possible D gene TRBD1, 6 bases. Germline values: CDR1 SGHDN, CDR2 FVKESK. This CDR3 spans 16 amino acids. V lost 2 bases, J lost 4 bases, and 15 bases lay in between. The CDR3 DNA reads TGTGCCAGCAGCCAATTGAGGGCAGGGGATTACAATGAGCAGTTCTTC. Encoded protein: CASSQLRAGDYNEQFF.

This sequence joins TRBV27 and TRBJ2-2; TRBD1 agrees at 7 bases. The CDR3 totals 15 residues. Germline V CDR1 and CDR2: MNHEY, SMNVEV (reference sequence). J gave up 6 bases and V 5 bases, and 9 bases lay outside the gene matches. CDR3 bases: TGTGCCAGCAGTCCTCAGACAGGGTCCCCCGGGGAGCTGTTTTTT. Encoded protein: CASSPQTGSPGELFF.

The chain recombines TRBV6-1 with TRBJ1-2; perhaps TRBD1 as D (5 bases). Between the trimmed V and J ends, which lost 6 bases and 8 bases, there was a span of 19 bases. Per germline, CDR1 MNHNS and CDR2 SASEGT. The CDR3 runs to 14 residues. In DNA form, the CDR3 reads TGTGCCAGCAGAGCACCGGGACTGACATCCGGCTACACCTTC. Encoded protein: CASRAPGLTSGYTF.

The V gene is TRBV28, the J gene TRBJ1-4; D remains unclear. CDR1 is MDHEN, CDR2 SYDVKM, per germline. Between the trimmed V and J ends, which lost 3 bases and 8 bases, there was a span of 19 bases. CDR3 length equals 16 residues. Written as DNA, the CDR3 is TGTGCCAGCAGTTTCCCGGGATCTGGGCCGGGGGAAAAACTGTTTTTT. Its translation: CASSFPGSGPGEKLFF.

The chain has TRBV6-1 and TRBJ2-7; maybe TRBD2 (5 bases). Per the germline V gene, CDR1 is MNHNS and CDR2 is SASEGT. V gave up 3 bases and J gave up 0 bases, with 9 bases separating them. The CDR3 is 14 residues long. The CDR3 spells CASSESGPSYEQYF. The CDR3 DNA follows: TGTGCCAGCAGTGAGAGCGGACCCTCCTACGAGCAGTACTTC.